The entry that follows covers one TCR beta chain sequence. Germline CDR1 SQVTM, CDR2 ANQGSEA. Trimming removed 3 bases from V and 5 bases from J; junction bases left unmatched: 15. The CDR3 is 16 amino acids. The data were obtained in a study of blood T cell repertoires in COVID-19. Study details: Sources were T cells, B-cell-depleted T cells, or PBMCs; the material itself was cDNA or gDNA.

Assay used: immunoSEQ multiplex PCR; TCRdb lists only in-frame clones, some missing. The table shows 200,000 to 250,000 clones, with about 83% occurring only once. All enrollees were about 18 to 90 years old and from roughly 22 US areas. Assignments of participants to cohorts depended upon their own reported clinical history. Cohort 3 recovered donors had two negative PCRs, clearance, or symptom resolution. The V and J genes are TRBV29-1 and TRBJ1-2; 7 nucleotides line up with TRBD1. The sequencing sample was made of PBMCs or T cells enriched from blood (not recorded which). The sequence derives from a woman aged 45-65 years who had recovered from COVID-19. The CDR3: CSVDRLKGQQIYGYTF. CDR3 coding DNA: TGCAGCGTTGATCGCTTAAAGGGACAGCAAATTTATGGCTACACCTTC.